The 16 T cell receptor beta chains in this list originate from one sample, sequenced in a study of early T cells in non-severe SARS-CoV-2 infection. TCRdb itself ran the 5' RACE reads through MiXCR, one entry per CDR3 protein. This sample carries 55,000 to 65,000 distinct CDR3 sequences, over 10% of them seen once, and the ten largest clones take more than 1.2%. This material consisted of whole blood, taken at baseline. The receptors here all came from an adult who was a healthcare worker with PCR-confirmed SARS-CoV-2 infection or an uninfected control (not recorded which).

There are a few counts of this clonotype. The chain recombines TRBV5-1 with TRBJ2-3, with D perhaps matching TRBD1 (5 bases). Germline V gene data show CDR1 as SGHRS and CDR2 as YFSETQ. The CDR3 contains 17 residues. Between the trimmed V and J ends, which lost 4 bases and 1 base, there was a span of 19 bases. In nucleotides, the CDR3 is TGCGCCAGCAGCCAGGAAGGACCCCCCAGGGGCACAGATACGCAGTATTTT. It specifies CASSQEGPPRGTDTQYF.

This clonotype was recorded once. V and J are TRBV28 and TRBJ2-7; the D call may be TRBD1 or TRBD2 (6 bases each). There are 18 residues in the CDR3. CDR1 is MDHEN, CDR2 SYDVKM, per germline. The V end lost 2 bases, the J end lost 5 bases, and 25 bases lay between the germline ends. The CDR3 nucleotides are TGTGCCAGCAGTTTAAAGATCGGCGGGACATCAACTCGGGACGAGCAGTACTTC. This sequence encodes CASSLKIGGTSTRDEQYF.

V usage is TRBV20-1 and J usage is TRBJ2-7; 7 bases fit TRBD1. This CDR3 has 14 amino acids. The V segment lost 0 bases and the J segment 2 bases; nucleotides outside the gene matches: 4. CDR1 DFQATT and CDR2 SNEGSKA come from the germline V gene (reference sequence). The CDR3: CSARDTGVTYEQYF. The CDR3 nucleotides are TGCAGTGCTAGAGATACAGGGGTGACCTACGAGCAGTACTTC.

This clonotype has at least ten counts. V is TRBV7-6 and J is TRBJ1-5, with D uncertain. Trimming shortened V by 1 base and J by 6 bases, and 7 bases separated the two germline ends. CDR1 and CDR2 (germline): SGHVS, FNYEAQ. This CDR3 has 13 amino acids. In nucleotides, the CDR3 is TGTGCCAGCAGCTTAGGATTTTCTCAGCCCCAGCATTTT. Protein sequence: CASSLGFSQPQHF.

The table lists this clonotype with a few counts. This chain connects TRBV10-3 to TRBJ2-7; D not resolved. This CDR3 is 13 amino acids long. The V end was cut by 7 bases, the J end by 6 bases, with 16 bases between. CDR1 and CDR2 from the germline V gene are ENHRY and SYGVKD. The CDR3 DNA reads as TGTGCCATCAAAGGCAGCCCTTCTCTCGAGCAGTACTTC. It yields the protein CAIKGSPSLEQYF.

The chain combines TRBV2 with TRBJ1-1; possible D gene TRBD1, 6 bases. The CDR3 extends over 13 amino acids. Deletions cut 7 bases from V and 5 bases from J, with 14 bases between. Germline V gene data show CDR1 as SNHLY and CDR2 as FYNNEI. The chain's CDR3 is CASMPQGRTEAFF. CDR3 bases: TGTGCCAGCATGCCTCAGGGGAGGACTGAAGCTTTCTTT.

This chain connects TRBV10-2 to TRBJ2-5, with 12 bases that match TRBD1. This CDR3 region has 15 residues. In germline, CDR1 is WSHSY, CDR2 SAAADI. V trimming: 6 bases; J trimming: 5 bases; junction bases outside the gene matches: 7. CDR3 bases: TGCGCCAGCAGGGGGGGACAGGGGGCCTGGGAGACCCAGTACTTC. It yields the protein CASRGGQGAWETQYF.

This clonotype was observed a few times. V usage is TRBV28 and J usage is TRBJ1-5, with TRBD1 as a possible D gene (5 bases). The CDR3 contains 14 residues. V dropped 8 bases and J dropped 3 bases, with 14 bases sitting between them. Germline-derived CDR1 and CDR2 are MDHEN and SYDVKM. The CDR3 protein is CASDVGGPNQPQHF. The CDR3 DNA reads as TGTGCCAGCGACGTTGGGGGACCCAATCAGCCCCAGCATTTT.

This clonotype was counted at least ten times. The V and J genes are TRBV11-2 and TRBJ2-7, with D possibly TRBD1 on 6 matching bases. The ends were cut back, 2 bases at V and 4 bases at J, with 15 bases in the middle. Germline values: CDR1 SGHAT, CDR2 FQNNGV. The CDR3 consists of 15 residues. The CDR3 is CASSLFRDTSYEQYF. The CDR3 DNA reads TGTGCCAGCAGCTTATTTAGGGACACATCGTACGAGCAGTACTTC.

In this sample, this clonotype turned up a few times. This chain connects TRBV19 to TRBJ1-2; D is undetermined. The CDR3 is made up of 14 amino acids. The V end lost 1 base, the J end lost 6 bases, and 12 bases lay between the germline ends. The germline V gene has CDR1 LNHDA and CDR2 SQIVND (reference sequence). CDR3 loop: CASSIGVKNNGYTF. In DNA form, the CDR3 reads TGTGCCAGTAGTATAGGAGTAAAGAACAATGGCTACACCTTC.

Only a few counts were recorded for this clonotype. The CDR3 nucleotides are TGCGCCAGTGGCGGAAATAGCAATCAGCCCCAGCATTTT. Protein product: CASGGNSNQPQHF. V gene TRBV10-2 combines with J gene TRBJ1-5; D uncertain. V lost 9 bases to trimming and J lost 0 bases, with 9 bases between them. This CDR3 region has 13 residues. Germline lookup yields CDR1 WSHSY and CDR2 SAAADI.

V usage is TRBV11-2 and J usage is TRBJ2-2; D gene ambiguous. The CDR3 length is 12 residues. V lost 3 bases, J lost 6 bases, and 5 bases lay in between. The V gene's germline CDR1 is SGHAT and CDR2 FQNNGV. In nucleotides, the CDR3 is TGTGCCAGCAGCTTCGGTCCCGGGGAGCTGTTTTTT. It translates to CASSFGPGELFF.

This clonotype has more than one count but fewer than ten. This chain connects TRBV11-3 to TRBJ2-1; TRBD2 matches at 8 bases. The CDR3 consists of 13 residues. V trimming: 5 bases; J trimming: 10 bases; junction bases outside the gene matches: 7. The germline CDR1 and CDR2 sequences are SGHNT and YENEEA. CDR3 sequence (DNA): TGTGCCAGCAGCCGCGGGTCTAGCGGGGAGCAGTTCTTC. Its protein product is CASSRGSSGEQFF.

This clonotype was observed at least ten times. The chain joins TRBV28 to TRBJ2-2, with TRBD2 identical over 8 bases. The germline gives CDR1 MDHEN, CDR2 SYDVKM. CDR3 length equals 16 residues. J was trimmed by 5 bases and V by 3 bases; bases with no gene match: 8. CDR3 nucleotide sequence: TGTGCCAGCAGTTTTAGTGTAGCGGGAAGGACCGGGGAGCTGTTTTTT. It yields the protein CASSFSVAGRTGELFF.

The chain couples TRBV19 to TRBJ2-7; no clear D gene. This CDR3 region has 16 residues. The germline gives CDR1 LNHDA, CDR2 SQIVND (reference sequence). CDR3 amino acids: CVRSSPHGEPSYEQYF. The CDR3 DNA reads as TGTGTCAGAAGTTCACCCCACGGAGAACCGTCCTACGAGCAGTACTTC.

In its sample, this clonotype was seen a few times. This chain joins TRBV9 and TRBJ2-7; D is possibly TRBD1 (6 bases). CDR1 is SGDLS and CDR2 is YYNGEE in the germline V gene. The V gene lost 4 bases and the J gene lost 5 bases, with 16 bases spanning the gap. The length of the CDR3 is 14 residues. CDR3 region: CASSSGQLSHEQYF. CDR3 in DNA: TGTGCCAGCAGCTCCGGACAGCTCAGCCACGAGCAGTACTTC.